The source of this TCR beta chain is a study of shared clonotypes between healthy human individuals. The study's findings and limits: Generation of non-shared clonotypes was less probable than generation of clonotypes shared by all four donors. The authors expected sequencing depth to affect clonotype sharing among donors.

CDR3 length equals 15 residues. V was pared by 1 base and J by 5 bases, with 12 bases between. The germline CDR1 and CDR2 sequences are MNHNS and SASEGT. Using immunoSEQ multiplex PCR, the repertoire was profiled, and TCRdb retains in-frame clones only, with some absent. The sample includes about 2 million clones, over 85% of them seen just once. A note on this clone: No antigen is known for it.

Each sample came from a Caucasian adult donor living in Nashville, Tennessee. The investigators split CD4+ cells into a CD45RA+ naive subset and a CD45RA-negative memory subset. The sample was naive CD4+ T cells sorted from blood. Sample subset: CD45RA+ positively selected. The chain links TRBV6-1 to TRBJ1-5; D gene uncertain. The sequence was collected from a man younger than 35 in good health. CDR3 sequence reads: CASSEVIRGYQPQHF. The CDR3, as DNA: TGTGCCAGCAGTGAAGTGATACGGGGATATCAGCCCCAGCATTTT.